These T cell receptor beta chains were read from a single sample in a study of blood T cell repertoires in COVID-19. Some clones are missing from TCRdb's copy, which holds only in-frame ones; the method was immunoSEQ multiplex PCR. This table has more than 95,000 clones, 70% to 90% appearing once. The source material was peripheral blood. These receptors all come from a human donor in a cohort sampled during active COVID-19. Both conserved end residues are part of each CDR3. D genes are given only for firm matches. Size is stated for part of the rows, as once, few or many counts, or as a class when the clone is expanded.

NA TRBJ1-1 TRBV11-3 NA CASSLTLSTEAFF TGTGCCAGCAGCTTAACCCTATCAACGGAAGCTTTCTTT
NA TRBJ2-2 TRBV7-9 TRBD1 CASSSRTGPQPPGELFF TGTGCCAGCAGCTCCCGGACAGGACCCCAACCCCCGGGAGAGCTGTTTTTT
NA TRBJ2-2 TRBV7-6 TRBD1 CASSLSWDRGVGELFF TGTGCCAGCAGCTTAAGTTGGGACAGGGGAGTCGGGGAGCTGTTTTTT
NA TRBJ2-7 TRBV6-5 NA CASSFGVTYEQYF TGTGCCAGCAGTTTTGGAGTAACCTACGAGCAGTACTTC
NA TRBJ2-3 TRBV24-1 TRBD2 CATSDPLSGRTDTQYF TGTGCCACCAGTGACCCGCTTAGCGGGAGAACAGATACGCAGTATTTT
NA TRBJ1-2 TRBV30 TRBD1 CAYLTGSGYTF TGTGCCTACTTGACAGGGTCTGGCTACACCTTC
once TRBJ2-7 TRBV24-1 NA CATSESDRYEQYF TGTGCCACCAGTGAGAGCGACAGATACGAGCAGTACTTC
NA TRBJ2-7 TRBV13 TRBD2 CASSSRLAGSEQYF TGTGCCAGCAGCTCCCGACTAGCGGGGAGTGAGCAGTACTTC
NA TRBJ1-2 TRBV10-3 NA CAISQARGIGNYGYTF TGTGCCATCAGTCAGGCCAGGGGTATTGGAAACTATGGCTACACCTTC
NA TRBJ2-1 TRBV4-1 TRBD2 CASSLSGGSYNEQFF TGCGCCAGCAGCCTTAGCGGGGGCTCCTACAATGAGCAGTTCTTC
NA TRBJ2-1 TRBV10-2 TRBD1 CASRITGGMANEQFF TGCGCCAGCAGGATCACAGGGGGCATGGCAAATGAGCAGTTCTTC
once TRBJ1-1 TRBV19 NA CASSAHRALTFF TGTGCCAGTAGTGCTCACAGGGCTCTGACTTTCTTT
NA TRBJ2-7 TRBV6-5 TRBD1 CASSNRGIYEQYF TGTGCCAGCAGCAACAGGGGTATCTACGAGCAGTACTTC
NA TRBJ1-1 TRBV9 NA CASIPTVTPEAFF TGTGCCAGCATCCCGACAGTTACCCCCGAAGCTTTCTTT
few TRBJ2-7 TRBV7-9 NA CASSFSGTSYEQYF TGTGCCAGCAGCTTCTCCGGGACATCCTACGAGCAGTACTTC
NA TRBJ2-1 TRBV13 TRBD2 CASSLGGRTYNEQFF TGTGCCAGCAGCCTGGGGGGGAGGACCTACAATGAGCAGTTCTTC
once TRBJ2-2 TRBV29-1 TRBD2 CSVRTSTGELFF TGCAGCGTGCGGACTAGCACCGGGGAGCTGTTTTTT
NA TRBJ2-1 TRBV11-2 NA CASSSQEVSYNEQFF TGTGCCAGCAGCTCTCAGGAGGTATCCTACAATGAGCAGTTCTTC
NA TRBJ1-2 TRBV21-1 NA CAKRQAPYGYTF TGTGCCAAGAGACAGGCCCCTTATGGCTACACCTTC
NA TRBJ2-1 TRBV29-1 NA CSVDLRGLGNEQFF TGCAGCGTTGACCTCAGGGGATTGGGCAATGAGCAGTTCTTC
NA TRBJ2-7 TRBV3-1/TRBV3-2 NA CASSLTLSGRRSYEQYF TGTGCCAGCAGTCTCACGCTGAGCGGGCGCCGCTCCTACGAGCAGTACTTC
NA TRBJ1-4 TRBV5-1 TRBD1 CASSSGQPNEKLFF TGCGCCAGCAGCTCGGGACAGCCAAATGAAAAACTGTTTTTT
once TRBJ2-5 TRBV5-1 TRBD1 CASSLGGTGGHQETQYF TGCGCCAGCAGCTTGGGAGGGACAGGGGGCCACCAAGAGACCCAGTACTTC
once TRBJ1-1 TRBV19 TRBD1 CATRDRGYTEAFF TGTGCCACTCGAGACAGGGGCTACACTGAAGCTTTCTTT
NA TRBJ1-2 TRBV10-2 TRBD1 CASSMRRGTGEDYGYTF TGCGCCAGCAGTATGCGCCGGGGGACAGGGGAAGACTATGGCTACACCTTC
NA TRBJ1-1 TRBV7-9 NA CASSPTGNTEAFF TGTGCCAGCAGCCCGACAGGGAACACTGAAGCTTTCTTT
NA TRBJ2-1 TRBV27 NA CASSKTISPYNEQFF TGTGCCAGCAGTAAGACAATCTCTCCCTACAATGAGCAGTTCTTC